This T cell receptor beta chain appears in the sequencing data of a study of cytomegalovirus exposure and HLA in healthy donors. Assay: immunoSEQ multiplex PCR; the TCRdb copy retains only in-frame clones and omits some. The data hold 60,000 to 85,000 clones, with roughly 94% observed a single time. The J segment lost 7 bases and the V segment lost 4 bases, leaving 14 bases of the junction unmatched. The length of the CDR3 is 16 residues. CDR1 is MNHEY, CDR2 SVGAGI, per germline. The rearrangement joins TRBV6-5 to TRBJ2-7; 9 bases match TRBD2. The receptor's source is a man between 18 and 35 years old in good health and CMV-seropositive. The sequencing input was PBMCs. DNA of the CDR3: TGTGCCAGCAGTTCCCTAAACCTAGCGGGAAGGGAAGAGCAGTACTTC. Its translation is CASSSLNLAGREEQYF.